Listed below are T cell receptor beta chains from one sample, sequenced in a study of cytomegalovirus exposure and HLA in healthy donors. Generated by immunoSEQ multiplex PCR, the TCRdb table keeps only in-frame clones and is missing some. In the table there are about 160,000 clones, roughly 79% of which are singletons. Sequences were obtained from PBMCs. These receptors were obtained from a woman in her 40s in good health and CMV-seropositive. Each CDR3 is given without its conserved first and last residue. Size tells how often a clone was seen (once, few, many) or the class of an expanded clone, and some rows leave it out.

V gene: TRBV19; clone size: -; CDR3 protein: ASSPWDYHTGELF
V gene: TRBV5-8; clone size: few; CDR3 protein: ASSFRSGNTIY
V gene: TRBV28; clone size: -; CDR3 protein: ASSLRTLDEQY
V gene: TRBV6-5; clone size: -; CDR3 protein: ASKGTGGLYNEQF
V gene: TRBV11-2; clone size: -; CDR3 protein: ASSLLSGVRETQY
V gene: TRBV20-1; clone size: once; CDR3 protein: SGDREETQY
V gene: TRBV5-6; clone size: -; CDR3 protein: ASSRRGEQY
V gene: TRBV6-1; clone size: few; CDR3 protein: ASRGTGGEKLF
V gene: TRBV7-9; clone size: once; CDR3 protein: ASSSLGQPAEETQY
V gene: TRBV7-2; clone size: few; CDR3 protein: ASSLAAGLAVSYEQY
V gene: TRBV28; clone size: few; CDR3 protein: ASSFLAGVGTQY
V gene: TRBV28; clone size: -; CDR3 protein: ASRENEQYNEQF
V gene: TRBV13; clone size: -; CDR3 protein: ASSLGWTTKQYEQY
V gene: TRBV21-1; clone size: -; CDR3 protein: ASSKGQEYSNQPQH
V gene: TRBV9; clone size: -; CDR3 protein: ASSVATQDTQY
V gene: TRBV5-4; clone size: -; CDR3 protein: ASSFGTELYGYT
V gene: TRBV4-1; clone size: -; CDR3 protein: ASSPPTSPGELF
V gene: TRBV2; clone size: -; CDR3 protein: ASSDLLLAALETQY
V gene: TRBV28; clone size: -; CDR3 protein: ASSGNRGPAAEAF
V gene: TRBV30; clone size: -; CDR3 protein: AWSVGIQGVTEAF
V gene: TRBV27; clone size: -; CDR3 protein: ASSSWGQGASGAF
V gene: TRBV28; clone size: -; CDR3 protein: ASSSGGYSTDTQY
V gene: TRBV7-8; clone size: -; CDR3 protein: ASSLADRQGYEQY
V gene: TRBV10-3; clone size: -; CDR3 protein: AISDRDRGSYEQY
V gene: TRBV4-1; clone size: -; CDR3 protein: ASSFDRGISIGELF
V gene: TRBV2; clone size: few; CDR3 protein: ASRSENTEAF
V gene: TRBV27; clone size: -; CDR3 protein: ASSLVGTGVYT
V gene: TRBV10-3; clone size: -; CDR3 protein: AIGSQGSGNTIY
V gene: TRBV5-1; clone size: -; CDR3 protein: ASSFEGAPGETQY
V gene: TRBV7-2; clone size: -; CDR3 protein: ASSRQGSYEKLF
V gene: TRBV2; clone size: -; CDR3 protein: ASSGQGANQPQH
V gene: TRBV7-2; clone size: -; CDR3 protein: ASSLGPNSPLH
V gene: TRBV21-1; clone size: -; CDR3 protein: ARGDRVCGNTIY
V gene: TRBV4-2; clone size: -; CDR3 protein: ASSFTDSGLGGQDEQF
V gene: TRBV2; clone size: few; CDR3 protein: ASSARLGEPYT
V gene: TRBV7-2; clone size: -; CDR3 protein: ASRFSGQGFTGELF
V gene: TRBV9; clone size: -; CDR3 protein: ASSDPRDRGRRTTGELF
V gene: TRBV11-2; clone size: -; CDR3 protein: ASSTGGSVGGYEQY
V gene: TRBV19; clone size: -; CDR3 protein: ASTVFNSNQPQH
V gene: TRBV27; clone size: -; CDR3 protein: ASSLSVAGNTEAF
V gene: TRBV9; clone size: -; CDR3 protein: ASSVVGTSQYNEQF
V gene: TRBV6-1; clone size: -; CDR3 protein: ASSETGGFNQPQH